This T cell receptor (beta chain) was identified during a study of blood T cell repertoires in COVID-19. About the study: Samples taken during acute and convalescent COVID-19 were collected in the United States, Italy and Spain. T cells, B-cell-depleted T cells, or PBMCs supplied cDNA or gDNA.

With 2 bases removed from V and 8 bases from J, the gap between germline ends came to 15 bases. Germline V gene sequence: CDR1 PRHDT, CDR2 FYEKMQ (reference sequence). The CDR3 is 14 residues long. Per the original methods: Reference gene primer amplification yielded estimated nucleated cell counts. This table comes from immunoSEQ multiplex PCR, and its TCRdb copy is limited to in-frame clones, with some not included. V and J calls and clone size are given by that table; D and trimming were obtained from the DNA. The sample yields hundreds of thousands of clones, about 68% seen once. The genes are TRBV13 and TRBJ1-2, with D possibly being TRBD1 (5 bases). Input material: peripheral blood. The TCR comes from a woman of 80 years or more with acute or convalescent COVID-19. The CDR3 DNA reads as TGTGCCAGCAGCTTATTGCACAGGCGGGAGGGCTACACCTTC. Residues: CASSLLHRREGYTF.